Listed below are T cell receptor beta chains from one sample, sequenced in a study of blood T cell repertoires in COVID-19. The data were produced by immunoSEQ multiplex PCR, yet TCRdb's version contains in-frame clones alone and is incomplete. The top ten clones hold 4.5% to 5.5% of a sample with about 100,000 clones, roughly nine tenths of them seen once. Material: peripheral blood. These TCRs come from a middle-aged man with acute or convalescent COVID-19. Both conserved end residues are part of each CDR3. D genes are given only for firm matches. Clone sizes are given selectively: once, few, many, or a class where the clone is expanded.

d_gene | j_gene | v_gene | abundance | CDR3nt | CDR3aa
TRBD2 | TRBJ2-4 | TRBV19 | . | TGTGCCAGTAGTATCTCCGGACTAGCGGGCGAGGTCATTCAGTACTTC | CASSISGLAGEVIQYF
. | TRBJ2-5 | TRBV11-3 | once | TGTGCCAGCAGCTCCACTAGGATGGGGGAGACCCAGTACTTC | CASSSTRMGETQYF
TRBD2 | TRBJ2-1 | TRBV6-5 | . | TGTGCCAGCAAAGTCCTAGCGGGAATTTACAATGAGCAGTTCTTC | CASKVLAGIYNEQFF
. | TRBJ2-2 | TRBV24-1 | . | TGTGCCACCAGTGTGATGAGTGGCGGGGAGCTGTTTTTT | CATSVMSGGELFF
TRBD1 | TRBJ2-7 | TRBV14 | . | TGTGCCAGCAGCCGGGACAGGAAAAACTTAAGGGACGAGCAGTACTTC | CASSRDRKNLRDEQYF
. | TRBJ1-5 | TRBV21-1 | . | TGTGCCAGCAGCTTCACTGGGGCAGTTTCTTGCAATCAGCCCCAGCATTTT | CASSFTGAVSCNQPQHF
. | TRBJ2-5 | TRBV18 | . | TGTGCCAGCTCGCAAAACCAGCGGGAGACCCAGTACTTC | CASSQNQRETQYF
. | TRBJ1-1 | TRBV1 | . | TGCACCAGCAGGGGAGAGCCCCACCCCTTGAACACTGAAGCTTTCTTT | CTSRGEPHPLNTEAFF
TRBD1 | TRBJ1-2 | TRBV18 | . | TGTGCCAGCTCACCTACACAGGGGGATGGCTACACCTTC | CASSPTQGDGYTF
TRBD1 | TRBJ1-2 | TRBV18 | . | TGTGCCAGCTCACTCCTGACAGGGGCACAAATTAACTATGGCTACACCTTC | CASSLLTGAQINYGYTF
. | TRBJ1-1 | TRBV5-1 | . | TGCGCCAGCAGCTTGCTGGGGGCGAACACTGAAGCTTTCTTT | CASSLLGANTEAFF
TRBD1 | TRBJ1-4 | TRBV11-2 | . | TGTGCCAGCAGCTTAGGACAGGGTCGAAAAATCGTAACTAATGAAAAACTGTTTTTT | CASSLGQGRKIVTNEKLFF
. | TRBJ1-1 | TRBV30 | . | TGTGCCTGGAGTGTGCTATTACTGACTGAAGCTTTCTTT | CAWSVLLLTEAFF
. | TRBJ1-1 | TRBV19 | . | TGTGCCACCACGGGGGGTTGGGACACTGAAGCTTTCTTT | CATTGGWDTEAFF
TRBD1 | TRBJ1-1 | TRBV29-1 | . | TGCAGCGCCCACCTCCAGGGGGGAAGGGGAACTGAAGCTTTCTTT | CSAHLQGGRGTEAFF
. | TRBJ2-7 | TRBV11-3 | . | TGTGCCAGCAGCTTAGGAAGGGGTAAGGCCTACGAGCAGTACTTC | CASSLGRGKAYEQYF